Following are 24 T cell receptor beta chains from one sample sequenced in a study of T-cell reconstitution after alpha-beta-depleted transplantation in children. Unique molecular identifiers tagged the TCRbeta library. TCRdb recomputed calls from the PCR reads with MiXCR, one row per CDR3 protein. The sample includes about 600,000 distinct CDR3 sequences, about 11% of them seen just once. The input for sequencing was PBMCs from the stem cell graft donor, taken from the stem cell graft. Every receptor here comes from a human donor who donated a stem cell graft to a child with acute myeloid leukemia.

In this sample, this clonotype turned up many times. The rearrangement uses TRBV16 and TRBJ1-5; TRBD1 matches 7 bases. From germline, CDR1 is KGHSY and CDR2 FQNENV. Losses at the gene ends were 0 bases for V and 4 bases for J; bases not matched to a gene: 6. CDR3 length: 16 amino acids. The CDR3 loop reads CASSQSLDRLNQPQHF. CDR3 nucleotides: TGTGCCAGCAGCCAATCCCTGGACAGGTTAAATCAGCCCCAGCATTTT. Together with reference TRBV16 and TRBJ1-5, the CDR3 gives the full variable domain: GEEVAQTPKHLVRGEGQKAKLYCAPIKGHSYVFWYQQVLKNEFKFLISFQNENVFDETGMPKERFSAKCLPNSPCSLEIQATKLEDSAVYFCASSQSLDRLNQPQHFGDGTRLSIL.

The chain carries TRBV7-3 and TRBJ2-2, with D maybe TRBD2 (5 bases). V was shortened by 8 bases and J by 7 bases, with 23 bases between the two germline ends. In germline, CDR1 is SGHTA, CDR2 FQGTGA. The CDR3 has 16 residues. The CDR3 DNA reads TGTGCCAGCCGGAATTTGGGAGCGGCCATCGACGGGGAGCTGTTTTTT. It codes for CASRNLGAAIDGELFF.

This chain links TRBV6-5 with TRBJ2-7; the match to TRBD2 covers 14 bases. Germline lookup yields CDR1 MNHEY and CDR2 SVGAGI. After removal of 2 bases from V and 7 bases from J, the junction contained 13 bases not matched to a gene. The CDR3 is made up of 18 amino acids. CDR3 in DNA: TGTGCCAGCAGTTACCTCGGACTAGCGGGAGGATGGTCGCGGGAGCAGTACTTC. It is translated as CASSYLGLAGGWSREQYF.

The chain is built from TRBV6-5 and TRBJ2-2; TRBD2 matches at 7 bases. This CDR3 spans 17 amino acids. Germline assignment: CDR1 MNHEY and CDR2 SVGAGI. Trimming cost V 4 bases and J 7 bases; bases outside gene matches: 15. The CDR3 coding sequence is TGTGCCAGCAGTTGGAGGACCAGCGGGGTTCGAGGCGGGGAGCTGTTTTTT. Its translation is CASSWRTSGVRGGELFF.

This clonotype was seen a handful of times. The J gene is TRBJ2-2, the V gene TRBV28; D not resolved. The CDR3 totals 15 residues. Germline V gene data show CDR1 as MDHEN and CDR2 as SYDVKM. Between the trimmed V and J ends, which lost 2 bases and 1 base, there was a span of 8 bases. CDR3 sequence: CASSLGQKNTGELFF. The CDR3 DNA follows: TGTGCCAGCAGTTTAGGGCAAAAGAACACCGGGGAGCTGTTTTTT.

The DNA of the CDR3 is TGTGCCAGCAGTTACTCGGGACAGGGGTCTAATACCGGAAAACTGTTTTTT. As protein: CASSYSGQGSNTGKLFF. The chain employs TRBV6-2 or TRBV6-3 and TRBJ1-4; 10 nucleotides match TRBD1. Germline CDR1 reads MNHEY; CDR2 reads SVGEGT. V dropped 0 bases and J dropped 10; count of bases not matched to a gene: 11. The CDR3 contains 17 residues.

V usage is TRBV12-3 or TRBV12-4 and J usage is TRBJ2-7, with D uncertain. CDR3 size: 12 residues. The V gene lost 2 bases and the J gene lost 4 bases, with 6 bases spanning the gap. The CDR3 protein is CASSLHGYEQYV. In DNA form, the CDR3 reads TGTGCCAGCAGTTTACACGGTTACGAGCAGTACGTC.

This chain uses TRBV20-1 with TRBJ2-7; no reliable D call. Per the germline V gene, CDR1 is DFQATT and CDR2 is SNEGSKA (reference sequence). V dropped 0 bases and J dropped 4 bases, with 4 bases sitting between them. There are 11 residues in the CDR3. The DNA for the CDR3 is TGCAGTGCTAGAGATAAGTACGAGCAGTACTTC. This translates into CSARDKYEQYF.

This clonotype was seen ten or more times. The rearrangement uses TRBV28 and TRBJ1-5; tentative D call: TRBD1 (5 bases). The CDR3 length is 16 residues. Trimming cost V 0 bases and J 5 bases, with 14 bases left between them. CDR1 MDHEN and CDR2 SYDVKM come from the germline V gene. CDR3 loop: CASSLWVAMGDQPQHF. In DNA, the CDR3 is TGTGCCAGCAGTTTATGGGTGGCGATGGGGGATCAGCCCCAGCATTTT.

This clonotype was detected only a few times. This chain links TRBV3-1 with TRBJ2-3; 8 bases map to TRBD2. The CDR3 has 16 residues. The V gene end was trimmed by 2 bases and the J gene end by 3 bases; junction bases not matched to a gene: 7. CDR1 is LGHDT, CDR2 YNNKEL, per germline (reference sequence). This CDR3 reads CASSQLTSGRTDTQYF. The CDR3 bases are TGTGCCAGCAGCCAACTAACTAGCGGCAGGACAGATACGCAGTATTTT.

The chain couples TRBV28 to TRBJ2-7, with D possibly called TRBD1 or TRBD2 (6 bases each). This CDR3 contains 15 residues. The ends were cut back, 2 bases at V and 13 bases at J, with 24 bases in the middle. The germline CDR1 and CDR2 sequences are MDHEN and SYDVKM. Here the CDR3 DNA reads TGTGCCAGCAGTTTAGTGACTAGGGGGATGTACGAGCGATACTTC. It encodes CASSLVTRGMYERYF.

This clonotype was seen repeatedly, ten times or more. The chain carries TRBV11-2 and TRBJ1-1; no clear D gene. There are 15 residues in the CDR3. The V end was cut by 1 base, the J end by 0 bases, with 9 bases between. The V gene's germline CDR1 is SGHAT and CDR2 FQNNGV. CDR3 sequence (DNA): TGTGCCAGCAGCTTAGGATCCGGACTGAACACTGAAGCTTTCTTT. This translates into CASSLGSGLNTEAFF.

The rearrangement joins TRBV7-2 to TRBJ2-7; D is undetermined. Germline V CDR1 and CDR2: SGHTA, FQGNSA. This CDR3 region has 15 residues. V was clipped by 9 bases and J by 0 bases, with 18 bases between them. The CDR3 coding sequence is TGTGCCAGTGCCGCCGGCTGGCAAGCCTCCTACGAGCAGTACTTC. Translated: CASAAGWQASYEQYF.

There are a few counts of this clonotype. The V call is TRBV4-3, the J call TRBJ2-2, with 15 bases matching TRBD2. The CDR3 consists of 17 residues. V shed 4 bases and J 6 bases; nucleotides not matched to a gene: 6. Germline V lookup: CDR1 LGHNA, CDR2 YSLEER. CDR3 amino acids: CASSLGLAGGRPGELFF. CDR3 sequence (DNA): TGCGCCAGCAGCCTTGGACTAGCGGGAGGGAGGCCCGGGGAGCTGTTTTTT.

The chain has TRBV20-1 and TRBJ1-2, with no clear D. Germline loops: CDR1 DFQATT, CDR2 SNEGSKA (reference sequence). The CDR3 sequence is 13 residues long. With 0 bases removed from V and 4 bases from J, the gap between germline ends came to 9 bases. CDR3 bases: TGCAGTGCTAGAGATACACGCATCTATGGCTACACCTTC. Encoded protein: CSARDTRIYGYTF.

Written as DNA, the CDR3 is TGTGCCAGCAGCTTAGTGATGGATCAGCCCCAGCATTTT. It encodes CASSLVMDQPQHF. V is TRBV7-9 and J is TRBJ1-5; D is unresolved. The V gene's germline CDR1 is SEHNR and CDR2 FQNEAQ (reference sequence). Trimming pared 1 base from V and 5 bases from J, leaving 6 bases between. The CDR3 is made up of 13 amino acids.

This clonotype was detected ten times or more. The chain employs TRBV28 and TRBJ2-4; TRBD2 matches at 8 bases. J lost 9 bases, V lost 6 bases, and 13 bases had no gene match. From germline, CDR1 is MDHEN and CDR2 SYDVKM. The CDR3 has 15 amino acids. The CDR3 bases are TGTGCCAGCAGCCAACCCGGGAGGGCCGCCGGCATTCAGTACTTC. This gives the protein CASSQPGRAAGIQYF.

The table lists this clonotype with a few counts. The chain carries TRBV6-5 and TRBJ2-6; D remains ambiguous. The CDR3 extends over 15 amino acids. Germline CDR1 is MNHEY and CDR2 is SVGAGI. V gave up 4 bases and J gave up 2 bases, with 9 bases separating them. CDR3 DNA sequence: TGTGCCAGCAGTTCCCCTTTCGCTGGGGCCAACGTCCTGACTTTC. Amino acid sequence: CASSSPFAGANVLTF.

The table lists this clonotype with a few counts. The chain employs TRBV5-5 and TRBJ1-2; D is undetermined. The length of the CDR3 is 13 residues. Trimming shortened V by 2 bases and J by 0 bases, and 5 bases separated the two germline ends. Per the germline V gene, CDR1 is SGHKS and CDR2 is YYEKEE (reference sequence). This CDR3 reads CASSFSSNYGYTF. As DNA, the CDR3 is TGTGCCAGCAGCTTCAGTTCTAACTATGGCTACACCTTC.

The chain couples TRBV18 to TRBJ2-1; the match to TRBD2 covers 15 bases. After removal of 0 bases from V and 9 bases from J, the junction contained 9 bases not matched to a gene. CDR1 and CDR2 (germline): KGHSH, LQKENI. The CDR3 runs to 18 residues. As DNA, the CDR3 is TGTGCCAGCTCACCACCCGGACTAGCGGGAGGGTCATTAGGTGAGCAGTTCTTC. Amino acid sequence: CASSPPGLAGGSLGEQFF.

The table lists this clonotype with a few counts. The V and J genes are TRBV24-1 and TRBJ1-1, with D hard to call. The length of the CDR3 is 13 residues. V was pared by 5 bases and J by 3 bases, with 9 bases between. Per germline, CDR1 KGHDR and CDR2 SFDVKD. The chain's CDR3 is CATSAGGYTEAFF. The CDR3 DNA follows: TGTGCCACCAGTGCTGGCGGTTACACTGAAGCTTTCTTT.

The chain combines TRBV18 with TRBJ2-6; 11 bases line up with TRBD2. Germline V gene sequence: CDR1 KGHSH, CDR2 LQKENI. The V segment lost 6 bases and the J segment 0 bases; nucleotides outside the gene matches: 7. The CDR3 sequence is 18 residues long. CDR3 nucleotides: TGTGCCAGCTCCCAACTAGCGGGAGACCTCTCTGGGGCCAACGTCCTGACTTTC. It specifies CASSQLAGDLSGANVLTF.

This clonotype was counted a few times. CDR3 protein: CASSSGLAGGPLLEQYF. In nucleotides, the CDR3 is TGTGCCAGCAGCTCGGGACTAGCGGGAGGTCCGCTCCTCGAGCAGTACTTC. J is TRBJ2-7 and V is TRBV7-2, with 15 bases aligning to TRBD2. The CDR3 covers 17 residues. The J segment lost 6 bases and the V segment lost 4 bases, leaving 10 bases of the junction unmatched. The V gene's germline CDR1 is SGHTA and CDR2 FQGNSA.

The chain has TRBV15 and TRBJ2-5; tentatively, D is TRBD1 (5 bases). The CDR3 is 15 amino acids. The V end was cut by 0 bases, the J end by 5 bases, with 13 bases between. Germline V CDR1 and CDR2: LNHNV, YYDKDF (reference sequence). The CDR3 loop reads CATSRDPGNPETQYF. CDR3 DNA: TGTGCCACCAGCAGAGACCCAGGGAATCCGGAGACCCAGTACTTC.